The clone carrying this TCR beta chain came up a few times. What it binds is unknown. The data originate from a study of T cells after yellow fever vaccination. A 5'RACE template-switching step, the method used to make TCR cDNA, added a universal primer site and UMIs. TCRdb re-called the 5' RACE reads with MiXCR, one entry per CDR3 protein. The data show hundreds of thousands of distinct CDR3 sequences, approximately 13% seen once. The study, taken as a whole, reports: The CD4 compartment and the CD8 compartment contained a small share of clonotypes in common.

This CDR3 is built from 16 residues. J gave up 5 bases and V 5 bases, and 10 bases lay outside the gene matches. The V gene's germline CDR1 is MNHEY and CDR2 SVGEGT. The V call is TRBV6-2 or TRBV6-3, the J call TRBJ2-3; 10 bases are shared with TRBD2. The TCR sequence derives from a man aged 25-40 years who received the YFV17D yellow fever vaccine. The source was PBMCs, collected on the day of the yellow fever booster vaccination. The CDR3 bases are TGTGCCAGCAGTCCCGGACTAGCGGAAACTTTAGATACGCAGTATTTT. As protein: CASSPGLAETLDTQYF.